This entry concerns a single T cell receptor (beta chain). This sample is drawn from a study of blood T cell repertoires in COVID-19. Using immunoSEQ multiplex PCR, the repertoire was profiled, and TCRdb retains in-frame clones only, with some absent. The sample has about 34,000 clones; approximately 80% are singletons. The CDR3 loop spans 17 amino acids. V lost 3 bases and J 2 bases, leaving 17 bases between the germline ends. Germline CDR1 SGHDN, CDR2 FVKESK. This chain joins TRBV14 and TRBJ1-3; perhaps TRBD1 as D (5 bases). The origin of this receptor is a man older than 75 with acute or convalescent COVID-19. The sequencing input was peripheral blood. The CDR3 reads CASSHLPPGRAGNTIYF. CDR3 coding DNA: TGTGCCAGCAGCCACCTCCCCCCCGGCAGGGCTGGAAACACCATATATTTT.